The source of this TCR beta chain is a study of blood T cell repertoires in COVID-19. Study overall: PBMCs, B-cell-depleted T cells, or T cells provided the cDNA or gDNA that made up the material.

This CDR3 region has 16 residues. V was cut by 0 bases and J by 8 bases, with 16 bases left in between. Germline lookup yields CDR1 KGHSH and CDR2 LQKENI. Produced via immunoSEQ multiplex PCR; TCRdb's table is partial and in-frame only. The sample includes fewer than 250,000 clones, 80% to 90% of them seen just once. This receptor was taken from a man aged 50 to 60 with active or convalescent COVID-19. The rearrangement uses TRBV18 and TRBJ1-4; D is unclear. Specimen: peripheral blood. The CDR3 DNA sequence: TGTGCCAGCTCACCACCTATGGGTCCAGGAGGAGAAAAACTGTTTTTT. This gives the protein CASSPPMGPGGEKLFF.